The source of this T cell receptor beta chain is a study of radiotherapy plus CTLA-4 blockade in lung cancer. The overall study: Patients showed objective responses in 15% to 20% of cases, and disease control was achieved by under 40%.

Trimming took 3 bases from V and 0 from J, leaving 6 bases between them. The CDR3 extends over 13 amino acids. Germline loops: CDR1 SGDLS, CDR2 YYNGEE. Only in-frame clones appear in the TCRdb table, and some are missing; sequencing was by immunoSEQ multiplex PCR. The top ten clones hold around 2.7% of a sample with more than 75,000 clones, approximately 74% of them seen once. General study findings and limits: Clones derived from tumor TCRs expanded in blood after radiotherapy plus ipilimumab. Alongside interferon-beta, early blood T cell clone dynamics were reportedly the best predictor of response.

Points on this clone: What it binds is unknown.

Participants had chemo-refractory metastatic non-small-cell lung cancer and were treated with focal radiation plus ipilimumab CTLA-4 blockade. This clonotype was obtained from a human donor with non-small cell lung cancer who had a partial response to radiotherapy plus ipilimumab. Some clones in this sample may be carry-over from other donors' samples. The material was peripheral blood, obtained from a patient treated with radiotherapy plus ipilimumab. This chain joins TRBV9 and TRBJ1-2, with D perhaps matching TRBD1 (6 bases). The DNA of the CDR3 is TGTGCCAGCAGCGCAGGGGCTAACTATGGCTACACCTTC. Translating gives CASSAGANYGYTF.